The T cell receptor beta chain under discussion was sequenced for a study of cytomegalovirus exposure and HLA in healthy donors. The CDR3 contains 13 residues. Germline V lookup: CDR1 SGHTA, CDR2 FQGNSA. V was shortened by 5 bases and J by 6 bases, with 14 bases between the two germline ends. General study points: Most observed TCR sequences were rare, whereas some public TCRs were detected in many donors. It was found in a later analysis that first-cohort TCR clusters tended to co-occur in the 90 to 150 validation repertoires. There were a few CMV-associated chains whose specificity for CMV antigens was confirmed in vitro.

This clone occurred a few times. Its matching antigen is unknown. Clones were sequenced by immunoSEQ multiplex PCR, and TCRdb holds only the in-frame ones, with some missing. The data hold roughly 180,000 clones, with approximately 84% observed a single time. The sequence derives from a man younger than 35 in good health and CMV-seropositive. The chain recombines TRBV7-2 with TRBJ2-7; D gene uncertain. The sequencing input was PBMCs. CDR3: CASSLRLIGEQYF. The CDR3, as DNA: TGTGCCAGCAGCCTTCGACTGATCGGCGAGCAGTACTTC.